Here is one TCR beta chain with its context. J was trimmed by 3 bases and V by 4 bases; bases with no gene match: 3. The CDR3 consists of 15 residues. Germline V gene sequence: CDR1 SNHLY, CDR2 FYNNEI. The protocol was immunoSEQ multiplex PCR, while the TCRdb copy is restricted to in-frame clones and leaves out a portion. Of around 330,000 clones in the sample, around 85% were seen once. In terms of age and location, participants ranged from roughly 18 to 90 years and lived in about two dozen US areas. No more than 2 weeks before study entry, exposed participants had met a case of COVID-19. The data were obtained in a study of blood T cell repertoires in COVID-19. Study background: Some COVID-19 samples were acute and others convalescent; all came from the United States, Italy and Spain. In each case, the material was cDNA or gDNA derived from T cells, B-cell-depleted T cells, or PBMCs.

This TCR derives from a woman between 25 and 40 years old who had been exposed to COVID-19. The material sequenced was PBMCs or T cells enriched from blood (not recorded which). The chain carries TRBV2 and TRBJ2-2; TRBD1 matches at 9 bases. CDR3 nucleotides: TGTGCCAGCAGTGGGGACAGGGCGGACACCGGGGAGCTGTTTTTT. Translation: CASSGDRADTGELFF.